These T cell receptor beta chains were read from a single sample in a study of tumor and adjacent non-tumor tissue in lung cancer. TCRdb independently ran MiXCR on the multiplex PCR reads; one entry per CDR3 protein. The sample includes some 200,000 distinct CDR3 sequences, over 55% of them seen just once. Sequenced input: lung tumor tissue. The source of these receptors is a man in his fifties or sixties with non-small cell lung cancer. Each CDR3 is given with its conserved first and last residue. Fields, in order: D gene, V gene, J gene, clone size, CDR3 protein, CDR3 DNA. D genes are given only for firm matches. A clone size is listed for some rows: how often the clone was seen (once, few, many), or a class if it is expanded.

-	TRBV11-3	TRBJ1-1	-	CTSSLDGDMVYTEAFF	TGTACCAGCAGCTTAGATGGGGACATGGTGTACACTGAAGCTTTCTTT
TRBD1	TRBV6-5	TRBJ2-1	-	CASSYTGTGGTYNEQLF	TGTGCCAGCAGTTACACCGGGACAGGAGGCACCTACAATGAACAGCTCTTC
-	TRBV29-1	TRBJ2-5	many	CSVGPQETQYF	TGCAGCGTTGGACCTCAAGAGACCCAGTACTTC
-	TRBV6-6	TRBJ2-5	many	CASSLAGGDQETQYF	TGTGCCAGCAGCCTCGCAGGGGGGGACCAAGAGACCCAGTACTTC
-	TRBV6-5	TRBJ2-5	-	CTSSYQGKQQETQYF	TGTACCAGCAGTTACCAGGGGAAACAACAAGAGACCCAGTACTTC
TRBD2	TRBV6-2/TRBV6-3	TRBJ2-3	-	CASSQGLARGTDTQYF	TGTGCCAGCAGCCAAGGACTAGCTAGAGGTACAGATACGCAGTATTTT
TRBD1	TRBV7-8	TRBJ2-1	-	CASLPRTGGYNEQFF	TGTGCCAGCCTTCCAAGGACAGGGGGGTACAATGAGCAGTTCTTC
-	TRBV4-1	TRBJ1-1	-	CASSHWGIRNPVGNTEAFF	TGCGCCAGCAGCCATTGGGGTATCCGAAACCCGGTGGGGAACACTGAAGCTTTCTTT
-	TRBV11-2	TRBJ2-5	-	CPSSSTIEGPKETQYF	TGTCCCAGCAGCTCCACAATAGAGGGGCCAAAGGAGACCCAGTACTTC
-	TRBV20-1	TRBJ1-6	-	CSARKTGVGVQSPLDF	TGCAGTGCTAGGAAGACCGGTGTGGGGGTACAGTCACCCCTCGACTTT
TRBD1	TRBV6-6	TRBJ1-2	-	CASRYSDRGGGYTF	TGTGCCAGCAGATACTCGGACAGGGGGGGCGGCTACACCTTT
TRBD2	TRBV6-5	TRBJ2-1	-	CASSYSRSGGINEKFF	TGTGCCAGCAGTTACTCGAGGAGCGGGGGGATCAATGAGAAGTTCTTC
TRBD1	TRBV12-3/TRBV12-4	TRBJ1-2	-	CASSLGQGVGYNF	TGTGCCAGCAGTCTCGGACAGGGGGTTGGATACAACTTC
-	TRBV20-1	TRBJ2-5	many	CSASGGLYQETQYF	TGCAGTGCTAGCGGCGGGCTGTACCAAGAGACCCAGTACTTC
TRBD1	TRBV4-1	TRBJ1-1	-	CASTPPRTGTEPFF	TGCGCCAGCACCCCACCCCGGACAGGGACTGAACCTTTCTTT
-	TRBV6-1	TRBJ2-7	-	CDTKTSGNTYEQYF	TGTGACACCAAGACCTCGGGGAATACCTACGAGCAGTACTTC
TRBD1	TRBV5-4	TRBJ2-7	-	CAISLTPGQGNPVQYF	TGTGCCATCAGCTTGACCCCGGGACAGGGAAATCCTGTGCAGTACTTC
TRBD1	TRBV6-1	TRBJ2-3	-	CASSSDRAGNEPQYF	TGTGCCAGCAGTTCGGACAGGGCAGGGAATGAGCCCCAGTATTTT
TRBD2	TRBV11-2	TRBJ2-5	-	CACSLILARETQYF	TGTGCCTGCAGCTTAATACTAGCGAGGGAGACCCAGTACTTC
TRBD2	TRBV10-3	TRBJ2-2	-	CAIRKGLAENTGELFF	TGTGCCATCCGGAAAGGACTAGCGGAGAACACCGGGGAGCTGTTTTTT
TRBD2	TRBV20-1	TRBJ2-1	medium-sized	CSARPGGTSAGEQFF	TGCAGTGCTAGACCCGGGGGGACTAGCGCGGGTGAGCAGTTCTTC
-	TRBV9	TRBJ1-1	-	CGSSVGGGPWDTEAFF	TGTGGCAGCAGCGTAGGAGGGGGGCCTTGGGACACAGAAGCTTTCTTT
-	TRBV5-4	TRBJ2-3	few	CASSLVSTSTDTQYF	TGTGCCAGCAGCTTGGTATCGACTAGCACAGATACGCAGTATTTT
-	TRBV6-2/TRBV6-3	TRBJ2-1	few	CASSLFSTTYNEQFF	TGTGCCAGCAGCCTTTTTAGCACAACCTACAATGAGCAGTTCTTC
TRBD2	TRBV20-1	TRBJ2-3	many	CSAYSRTSGGGGTQYF	TGCAGTGCTTACTCCAGGACTAGCGGAGGAGGGGGTACGCAGTATTTT
-	TRBV20-1	TRBJ1-1	many	CRQGHTNTEAFF	TGCAGACAGGGCCATACGAACACTGAAGCTTTCTTT
-	TRBV6-1	TRBJ2-2	-	CASIDRGQRINTGELFF	TGTGCCAGCATCGATCGCGGGCAGCGGATTAACACCGGGGAGCTGTTTTTT
TRBD1	TRBV12-3/TRBV12-4	TRBJ2-1	-	CASSLRDRYNKQFF	TGTGCCAGCAGTTTGAGGGACAGGTACAATAAGCAGTTCTTC
-	TRBV5-6	TRBJ2-5	many	CASSFGETQYF	TGTGCCAGCAGCTTCGGGGAGACCCAGTACTTC
-	TRBV30	TRBJ2-7	-	CVWSWVDEQYF	TGTGTCTGGAGTTGGGTGGACGAGCAGTACTTC